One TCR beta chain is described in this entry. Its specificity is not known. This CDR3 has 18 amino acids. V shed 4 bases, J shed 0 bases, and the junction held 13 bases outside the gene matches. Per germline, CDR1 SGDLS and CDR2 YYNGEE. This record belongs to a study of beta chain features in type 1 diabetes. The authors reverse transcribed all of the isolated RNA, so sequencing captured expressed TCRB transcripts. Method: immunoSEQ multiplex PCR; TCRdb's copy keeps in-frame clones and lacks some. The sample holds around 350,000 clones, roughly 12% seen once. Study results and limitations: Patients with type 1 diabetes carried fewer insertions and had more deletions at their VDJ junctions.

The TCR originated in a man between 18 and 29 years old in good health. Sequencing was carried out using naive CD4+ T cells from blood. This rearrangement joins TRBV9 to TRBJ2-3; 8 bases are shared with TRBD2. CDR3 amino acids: CASSFGVAGTTSTDTQYF. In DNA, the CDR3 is TGTGCCAGCAGCTTCGGGGTAGCGGGGACAACTAGCACAGATACGCAGTATTTT.